This T cell receptor (beta chain) is drawn from a study of T cells after yellow fever vaccination. This clonotype was observed a handful of times. Germline CDR1 DFQATT, CDR2 SNEGSKA (reference sequence). V lost 5 bases to trimming and J lost 5 bases; unmatched junction nucleotides: 9. The CDR3 is 15 amino acids. Production of TCR cDNA was by 5'RACE template switching, which also added a universal primer site and UMIs. TCRdb re-called the 5' RACE reads through MiXCR, storing one row per CDR3 protein. The sample holds 200,000 to 300,000 distinct CDR3 sequences; approximately 12% are singletons and the top ten take approximately 0.49%.

Sequenced material: CD4+ T cells sorted from PBMCs, taken 45 days after the yellow fever booster vaccination. The clonotype originates from a man aged 30 to 45 who received the YFV17D yellow fever vaccine. V and J are TRBV20-1 and TRBJ2-2, with 9 bases lining up with TRBD1. Written as DNA, the CDR3 is TGCAGTGCTCGGGGCGACAGGGGGAATACCGGGGAGCTGTTTTTT. Translation: CSARGDRGNTGELFF.